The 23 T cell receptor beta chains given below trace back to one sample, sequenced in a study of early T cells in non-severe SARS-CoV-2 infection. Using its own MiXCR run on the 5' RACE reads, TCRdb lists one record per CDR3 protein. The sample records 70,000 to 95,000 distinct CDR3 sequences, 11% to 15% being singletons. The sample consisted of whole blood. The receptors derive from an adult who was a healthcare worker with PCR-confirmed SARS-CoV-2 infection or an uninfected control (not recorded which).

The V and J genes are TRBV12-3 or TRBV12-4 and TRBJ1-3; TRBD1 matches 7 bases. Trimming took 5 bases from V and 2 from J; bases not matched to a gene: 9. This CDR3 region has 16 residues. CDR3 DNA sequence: TGTGCCAGCAGTCCCGCGACAGGGACGACTGGAAACACCATATATTTT. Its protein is CASSPATGTTGNTIYF.

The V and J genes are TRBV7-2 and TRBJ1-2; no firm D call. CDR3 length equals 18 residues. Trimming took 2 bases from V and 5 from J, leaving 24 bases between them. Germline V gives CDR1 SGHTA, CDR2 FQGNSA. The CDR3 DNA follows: TGTGCCAGCAGCTTACTACCCCCCCGGGCAGGTGGAAGTTATGGCTACACCTTC. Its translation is CASSLLPPRAGGSYGYTF.

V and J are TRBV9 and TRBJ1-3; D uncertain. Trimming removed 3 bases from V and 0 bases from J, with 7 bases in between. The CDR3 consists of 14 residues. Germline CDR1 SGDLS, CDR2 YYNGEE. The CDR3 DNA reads TGTGCCAGCAGCGGGAGCCGCTCTGGAAACACCATATATTTT. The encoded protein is CASSGSRSGNTIYF. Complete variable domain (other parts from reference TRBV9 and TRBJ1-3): DSGVTQTPKHLITATGQRVTLRCSPRSGDLSVYWYQQSLDQGLQFLIQYYNGEERAKGNILERFSAQQFPDLHSELNLSSLELGDSALYFCASSGSRSGNTIYFGEGSWLTVV.

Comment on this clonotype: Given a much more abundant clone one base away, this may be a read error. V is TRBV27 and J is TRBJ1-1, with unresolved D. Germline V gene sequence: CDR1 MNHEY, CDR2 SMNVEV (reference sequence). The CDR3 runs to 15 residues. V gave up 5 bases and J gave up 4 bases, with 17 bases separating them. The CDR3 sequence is CASSVLSGSFTEAFF. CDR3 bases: TGTGCCAGCAGTGTCTTGTCAGGTTCCTTCACTGAAGCTTTCTTT.

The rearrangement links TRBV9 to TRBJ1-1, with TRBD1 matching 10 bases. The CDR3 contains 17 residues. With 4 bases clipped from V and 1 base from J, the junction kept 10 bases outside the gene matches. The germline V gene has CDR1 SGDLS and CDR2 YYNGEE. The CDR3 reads CASSIRQGARKNTEAFF. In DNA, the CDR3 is TGTGCCAGCAGCATCCGACAGGGGGCAAGGAAGAACACTGAAGCTTTCTTT.

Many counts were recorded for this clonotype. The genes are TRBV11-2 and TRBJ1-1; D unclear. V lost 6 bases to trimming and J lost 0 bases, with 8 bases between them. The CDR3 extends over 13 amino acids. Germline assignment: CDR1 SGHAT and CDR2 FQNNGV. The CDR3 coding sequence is TGTGCCAGCAGGTATAAGATGAACACTGAAGCTTTCTTT. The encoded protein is CASRYKMNTEAFF.

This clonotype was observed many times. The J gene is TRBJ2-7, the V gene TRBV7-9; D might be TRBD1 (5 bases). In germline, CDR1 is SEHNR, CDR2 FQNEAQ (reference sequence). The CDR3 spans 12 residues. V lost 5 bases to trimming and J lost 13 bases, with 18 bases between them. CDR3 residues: CASSLTGGRGYF. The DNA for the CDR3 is TGTGCCAGCAGCCTGACGGGTGGAAGGGGATACTTC. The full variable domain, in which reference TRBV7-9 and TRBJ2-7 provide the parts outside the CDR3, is DTGVSQNPRHKITKRGQNVTFRCDPISEHNRLYWYRQTLGQGPEFLTYFQNEAQLEKSRLLSDRFSAERPKGSFSTLEIQRTEQGDSAMYLCASSLTGGRGYFGPGTRLTVT.

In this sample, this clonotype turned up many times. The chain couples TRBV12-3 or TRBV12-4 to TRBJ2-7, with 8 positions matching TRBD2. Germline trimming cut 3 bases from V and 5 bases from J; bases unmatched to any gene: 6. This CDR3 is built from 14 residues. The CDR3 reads CASSLTSVKNEQYF. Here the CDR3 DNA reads TGTGCCAGCAGTTTGACTAGCGTGAAGAACGAGCAGTACTTC.

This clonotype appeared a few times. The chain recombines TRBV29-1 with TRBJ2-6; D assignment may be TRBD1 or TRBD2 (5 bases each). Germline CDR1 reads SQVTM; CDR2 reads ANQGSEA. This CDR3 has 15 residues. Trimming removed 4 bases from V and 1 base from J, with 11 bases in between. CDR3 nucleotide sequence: TGCAGCGTTGGGGACGGACGATCTGGGGCCAACGTCCTGACTTTC. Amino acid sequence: CSVGDGRSGANVLTF.

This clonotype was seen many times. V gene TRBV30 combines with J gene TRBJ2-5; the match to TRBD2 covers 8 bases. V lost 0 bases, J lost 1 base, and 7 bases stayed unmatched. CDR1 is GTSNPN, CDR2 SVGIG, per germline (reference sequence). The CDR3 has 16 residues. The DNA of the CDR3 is TGTGCCTGGAGTGTAGCGGGGGCCAGACCCCAAGAGACCCAGTACTTC. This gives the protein CAWSVAGARPQETQYF.

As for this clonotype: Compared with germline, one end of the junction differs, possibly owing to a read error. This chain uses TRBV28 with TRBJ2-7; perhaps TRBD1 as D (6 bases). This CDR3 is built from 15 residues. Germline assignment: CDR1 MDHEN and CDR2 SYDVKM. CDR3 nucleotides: TGTGTCAGCAGTATTACCGGGACAACATCCTACGAGCAGTACTTC. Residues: CVSSITGTTSYEQYF.

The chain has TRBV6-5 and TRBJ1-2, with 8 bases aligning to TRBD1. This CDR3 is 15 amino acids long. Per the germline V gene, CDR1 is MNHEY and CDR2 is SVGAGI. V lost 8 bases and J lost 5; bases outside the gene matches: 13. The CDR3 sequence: CASFPQGALEYGYTF. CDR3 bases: TGTGCCAGCTTCCCCCAGGGGGCTCTGGAATATGGCTACACCTTC.

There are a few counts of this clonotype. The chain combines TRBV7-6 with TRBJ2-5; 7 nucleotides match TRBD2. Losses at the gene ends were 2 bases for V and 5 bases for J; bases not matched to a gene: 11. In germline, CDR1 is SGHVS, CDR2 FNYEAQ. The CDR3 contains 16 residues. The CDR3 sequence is CASSLISAGPGETQYF. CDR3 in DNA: TGTGCCAGCAGCTTAATCTCAGCGGGGCCTGGGGAGACCCAGTACTTC.

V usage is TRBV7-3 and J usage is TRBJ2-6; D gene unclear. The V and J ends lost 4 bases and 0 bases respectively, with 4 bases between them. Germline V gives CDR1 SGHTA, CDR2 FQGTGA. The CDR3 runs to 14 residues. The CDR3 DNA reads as TGTGCCAGCAGCTCCATCTCTGGGGCCAACGTCCTGACTTTC. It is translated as CASSSISGANVLTF.

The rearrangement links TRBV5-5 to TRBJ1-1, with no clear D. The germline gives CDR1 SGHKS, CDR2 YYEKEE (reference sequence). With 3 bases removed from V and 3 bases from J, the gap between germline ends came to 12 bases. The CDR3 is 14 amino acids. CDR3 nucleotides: TGTGCCAGCAGCTCTCTATACGAGGACACTGAAGCTTTCTTT. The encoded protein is CASSSLYEDTEAFF.

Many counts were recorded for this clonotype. CDR3 in DNA: TGTGCCAGCAGCTTGCTAGCGGGTAAACAAGAGACCCAGTACTTC. It specifies CASSLLAGKQETQYF. The genes are TRBV11-2 and TRBJ2-5, with TRBD2 matching 8 bases. This CDR3 region has 15 residues. Looked up from germline, CDR1 is SGHAT and CDR2 is FQNNGV. V was clipped by 3 bases and J by 2 bases; unmatched bases: 5.

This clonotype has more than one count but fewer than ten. This chain's CDR3 is CSAPGQGSGELFF. The CDR3 nucleotides are TGCAGCGCCCCGGGACAGGGGTCCGGGGAGCTGTTTTTT. The V and J genes are TRBV29-1 and TRBJ2-2; 10 bases map to TRBD1. CDR1 and CDR2 (germline): SQVTM, ANQGSEA. With V trimmed by 7 bases and J by 6 bases, 5 bases remained unmatched. The CDR3 is 13 amino acids.

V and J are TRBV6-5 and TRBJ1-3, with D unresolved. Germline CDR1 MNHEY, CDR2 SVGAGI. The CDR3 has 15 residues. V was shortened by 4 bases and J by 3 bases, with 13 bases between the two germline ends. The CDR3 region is CASSFLPDRGNTIYF. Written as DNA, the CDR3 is TGTGCCAGCAGTTTCCTCCCCGACCGTGGAAACACCATATATTTT.

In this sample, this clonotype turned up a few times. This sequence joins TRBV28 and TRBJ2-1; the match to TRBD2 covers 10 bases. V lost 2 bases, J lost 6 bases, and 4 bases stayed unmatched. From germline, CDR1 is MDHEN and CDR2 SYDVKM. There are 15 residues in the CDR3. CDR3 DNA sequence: TGTGCCAGCAGTTTAGTTAGCGGGGGGCCCAATGAGCAGTTCTTC. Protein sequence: CASSLVSGGPNEQFF.

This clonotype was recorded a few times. Here the CDR3 DNA reads TGCGCCAGCAGCCCGGACGTAACGAGCACAGATACGCAGTATTTT. Encoded protein: CASSPDVTSTDTQYF. The gene calls are TRBV5-1 and TRBJ2-3, with D hard to call. The CDR3 is 15 amino acids. Trimming stripped 4 bases from V and 0 bases from J, with 12 bases between. Germline V gives CDR1 SGHRS, CDR2 YFSETQ.

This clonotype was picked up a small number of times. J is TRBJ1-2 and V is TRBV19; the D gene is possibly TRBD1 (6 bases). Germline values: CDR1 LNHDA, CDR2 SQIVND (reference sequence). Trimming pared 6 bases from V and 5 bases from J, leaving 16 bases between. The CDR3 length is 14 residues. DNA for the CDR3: TGTGCCAGTAGCAGTAGCACAGGGAGGTATGGCTACACCTTC. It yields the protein CASSSSTGRYGYTF.

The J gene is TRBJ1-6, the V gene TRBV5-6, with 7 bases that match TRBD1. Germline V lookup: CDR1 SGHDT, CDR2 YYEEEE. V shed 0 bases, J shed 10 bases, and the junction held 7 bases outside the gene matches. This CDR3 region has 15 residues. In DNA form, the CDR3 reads TGTGCCAGCAGCTTGGTCCAGGGGGATCGATCACCCCTCCACTTT. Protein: CASSLVQGDRSPLHF.

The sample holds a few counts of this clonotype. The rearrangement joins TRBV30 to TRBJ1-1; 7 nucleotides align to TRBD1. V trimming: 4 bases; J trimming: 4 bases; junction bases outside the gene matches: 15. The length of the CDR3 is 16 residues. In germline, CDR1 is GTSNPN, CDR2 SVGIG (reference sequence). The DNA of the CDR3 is TGTGCCTGGAATTACAAACCAGGGGCAGGGGGCACTGAAGCTTTCTTT. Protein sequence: CAWNYKPGAGGTEAFF.